This TCR beta chain was identified during a study of T cell repertoires in aging, cancer and after chemotherapy. About the study: Healthy donor repertoires were recorded over several months to years and showed clear clonal overlap. Whole-study results and caveats: Rebound thymic output was suggested by rising median generation probability during chemotherapy in each cancer cohort. In cancer patients, declining TCR diversity with age involved lost richness and lost evenness.

Multiplex touch-down PCR with TRB-A/B primers amplified rearranged V-D-J TRB sequences. MiXCR was run by TCRdb on the multiplex PCR reads, yielding one entry per CDR3 protein. The sample lists more than 10,000 distinct CDR3 sequences; around 20% were seen once. Amplification of TCR beta used genomic DNA extracted from peripheral blood. The CDR3 is 14 amino acids. The trim removed 5 bases at V and 2 bases at J, leaving 8 bases unmatched. Looked up from germline, CDR1 is DFQATT and CDR2 is SNEGSKA (reference sequence). Regarding this clonotype: Its cognate antigen is unknown.

V gene TRBV20-1 combines with J gene TRBJ2-5; 7 bases line up with TRBD2. The sequence derives from a human donor in good health. Material: blood. CDR3 amino acids: CSALSPGLQETQYF. The CDR3 DNA reads TGCAGTGCTCTGTCGCCGGGACTACAAGAGACCCAGTACTTC.